This T cell receptor (beta chain) stems from a study of T cells after yellow fever vaccination. Study conclusions and caveats: Secondary responses were weaker yet peaked faster, day 5 versus 15.

The TCR cDNA carried a universal primer site and UMIs from 5'RACE template switching. TCRdb processed the 5' RACE reads anew with MiXCR; each CDR3 protein has one entry. Of tens of thousands of distinct CDR3 sequences in the sample, roughly 8% were seen once. Germline CDR1 SGHRS, CDR2 YFSETQ. The CDR3 spans 15 residues. The ends lost 7 bases at V and 2 bases at J; junction bases unmatched: 10. As to this clonotype: Its antigen is unknown.

The sample in question was CD8+ T cells sorted from PBMCs, obtained on the day of the yellow fever booster vaccination. The source is a man between 25 and 39 years old who received the YFV17D yellow fever vaccine. The chain has TRBV5-1 and TRBJ2-7, with 9 bases identical to TRBD1. CDR3 amino acids: CASGSRTGVTYEQYF. The CDR3 DNA sequence: TGCGCCAGCGGTTCGCGGACAGGGGTAACCTACGAGCAGTACTTC.